A single sample gave rise to the 2 T cell receptor beta chains below, sequenced in a study of T-cell reconstitution after alpha-beta-depleted transplantation in children. A TCRbeta library incorporating unique molecular identifiers was prepared. TCRdb re-called the PCR reads through MiXCR, storing one row per CDR3 protein. The data show a few hundred thousand distinct CDR3 sequences, 15% to 20% seen once. Sequenced material: PBMCs, mostly from graft donor cells, taken 360 days after TCRalphabeta/CD19-depleted stem cell transplant. The source of these receptors is a boy in the first two years of life who had a stem cell transplant for Wiskott-Aldrich syndrome, so the T cells may come from the graft donor.

The genes are TRBV25-1 and TRBJ1-2; D possibly corresponds to TRBD1 (6 bases). CDR3 length: 14 residues. The germline V gene has CDR1 MGHDK and CDR2 SYGVNS. Between the trimmed V and J ends, which lost 4 bases and 7 bases, there was a span of 16 bases. CDR3 loop: CASSGTTGVSGYTF. DNA for the CDR3: TGTGCCAGCAGTGGAACGACAGGCGTCAGTGGCTACACCTTC.

The V gene is TRBV20-1, the J gene TRBJ1-5, with D unresolved. The germline V gene encodes CDR1 DFQATT and CDR2 SNEGSKA (reference sequence). The V end lost 0 bases, the J end lost 7 bases, and 7 bases lay between the germline ends. The CDR3 spans 12 residues. CDR3 DNA sequence: TGCAGTGCTAGAGATCGCTCGCAGCCCCAGCATTTT. It encodes CSARDRSQPQHF.